This is a list of T cell receptor beta chains from one sample in a study of T cells after yellow fever vaccination. TCRdb redid the calling of the 5' RACE reads with MiXCR, one entry per CDR3 protein. The profile shows some 350,000 distinct CDR3 sequences, under 14% of them singletons. This specimen was PBMCs, taken on the day of the first yellow fever vaccination. The receptors come from a man aged 18-30 years who received the YFV17D yellow fever vaccine. The CDR3 runs from the conserved cysteine through the conserved F or W. Fields, in order: V gene, clone size, D gene, J gene, CDR3 protein, CDR3 DNA. D genes are given only for firm matches. Rows give clone size only sometimes, using once, few, many, or a class for an expanded clone.

V: TRBV12-3/TRBV12-4; size: NA; D: NA; J: TRBJ1-2; CDR3: CASSFAAGTNYGYTF; DNA: TGTGCCAGCAGTTTCGCCGCAGGCACCAACTATGGCTACACCTTC
V: TRBV7-2; size: many; D: NA; J: TRBJ1-1; CDR3: CASSLPGLNTEAFF; DNA: TGTGCCAGCAGCCTACCGGGTTTGAACACTGAAGCTTTCTTT
V: TRBV7-9; size: many; D: NA; J: TRBJ2-2; CDR3: CASSLILNTGELFF; DNA: TGTGCCAGCAGCTTAATCTTGAACACCGGGGAGCTGTTTTTT
V: TRBV5-1; size: few; D: TRBD2; J: TRBJ2-2; CDR3: CASSHYRGAGELFF; DNA: TGCGCCAGCAGCCACTACCGGGGGGCCGGGGAGCTGTTTTTT
V: TRBV7-2; size: few; D: TRBD2; J: TRBJ2-5; CDR3: CASSFQRGEQETQYF; DNA: TGTGCCAGCAGCTTCCAGCGGGGGGAACAAGAGACCCAGTACTTC
V: TRBV7-2; size: few; D: NA; J: TRBJ1-3; CDR3: CASSVLVGAGNTIYF; DNA: TGTGCCAGCAGCGTGTTGGTCGGGGCGGGAAACACCATATATTTT
V: TRBV20-1; size: few; D: NA; J: TRBJ2-7; CDR3: CSARDLAGDSYEQYF; DNA: TGCAGTGCTAGAGATCTGGCAGGTGACTCCTACGAGCAGTACTTC
V: TRBV29-1; size: few; D: NA; J: TRBJ2-7; CDR3: CSVELDSHEQYF; DNA: TGCAGCGTAGAGCTTGACAGCCACGAGCAGTACTTC
V: TRBV4-1; size: NA; D: NA; J: TRBJ1-5; CDR3: CASSHSGGEGRPQHF; DNA: TGCGCCAGCAGCCACTCTGGAGGGGAGGGGCGGCCCCAGCATTTT
V: TRBV5-1; size: many; D: NA; J: TRBJ2-1; CDR3: CASSLGPQGGHRNEQFF; DNA: TGCGCCAGCAGCTTGGGACCCCAGGGGGGGCATCGAAATGAGCAGTTCTTC
V: TRBV5-1; size: few; D: TRBD2; J: TRBJ2-3; CDR3: CASSPLQTSGGIDSTDTQYF; DNA: TGCGCCAGCAGCCCTTTACAGACTAGCGGGGGGATCGATAGCACAGATACGCAGTATTTT
V: TRBV5-1; size: few; D: NA; J: TRBJ2-3; CDR3: CASRLEGAEVDTQYF; DNA: TGCGCCAGCAGATTGGAGGGGGCTGAGGTAGATACGCAGTATTTT
V: TRBV20-1; size: NA; D: NA; J: TRBJ2-1; CDR3: CSARDKRIRSYNEQFF; DNA: TGCAGTGCTAGAGATAAAAGGATTAGGTCCTACAATGAGCAGTTCTTC
V: TRBV4-3; size: few; D: NA; J: TRBJ1-2; CDR3: CASSRGNNYGYTF; DNA: TGCGCCAGCAGCCGTGGGAATAACTATGGCTACACCTTC
V: TRBV18; size: few; D: NA; J: TRBJ1-5; CDR3: CASSPEGSQPQHF; DNA: TGTGCCAGCTCACCAGAAGGGAGTCAGCCCCAGCATTTT
V: TRBV12-3/TRBV12-4; size: many; D: NA; J: TRBJ2-2; CDR3: CASSLQGTMFVAGELFF; DNA: TGTGCCAGCAGTTTGCAGGGGACGATGTTTGTTGCCGGGGAGCTGTTTTTT
V: TRBV14; size: NA; D: NA; J: TRBJ1-5; CDR3: CASSQAQGKGQPQHF; DNA: TGTGCCAGCAGCCAAGCACAGGGTAAGGGTCAGCCCCAGCATTTT
V: TRBV15; size: NA; D: TRBD1; J: TRBJ2-2; CDR3: CATGTGVSGELFF; DNA: TGTGCCACCGGGACAGGGGTTTCCGGGGAGCTGTTTTTT
V: TRBV6-5; size: few; D: NA; J: TRBJ2-7; CDR3: CASSYSKMGQPYEQYF; DNA: TGTGCCAGCAGTTACTCGAAAATGGGACAACCCTACGAGCAGTACTTC
V: TRBV7-2; size: NA; D: NA; J: TRBJ1-2; CDR3: CASSPWGSVYGYTF; DNA: TGTGCCAGCAGCCCATGGGGGTCTGTCTATGGCTACACCTTC
V: TRBV9; size: few; D: NA; J: TRBJ1-6; CDR3: CASSVEGSPLHF; DNA: TGTGCCAGCAGCGTAGAGGGTTCACCCCTCCACTTT
V: TRBV6-5; size: NA; D: NA; J: TRBJ2-1; CDR3: CASRRSRNEQFF; DNA: TGTGCCAGCAGAAGAAGCAGGAATGAGCAGTTCTTC
V: TRBV3-1; size: many; D: TRBD2; J: TRBJ2-1; CDR3: CASSQRGAGNEQFF; DNA: TGTGCCAGCAGCCAGCGGGGGGCCGGGAATGAGCAGTTCTTC
V: TRBV5-1; size: NA; D: NA; J: TRBJ2-7; CDR3: CASSLDVYYEQYF; DNA: TGCGCCAGCAGCTTGGACGTCTACTACGAGCAGTACTTC
V: TRBV27; size: NA; D: NA; J: TRBJ2-3; CDR3: CASSPRGGWNTQYF; DNA: TGTGCCAGCAGCCCCCGAGGGGGTTGGAATACGCAGTATTTT
V: TRBV20-1; size: few; D: TRBD1; J: TRBJ2-5; CDR3: CSATISGQAYQETQYF; DNA: TGCAGTGCTACGATATCCGGACAGGCGTACCAAGAGACCCAGTACTTC
V: TRBV27; size: few; D: NA; J: TRBJ2-7; CDR3: CASSLAGHYEQYF; DNA: TGTGCCAGCAGTTTAGCCGGACACTACGAGCAGTACTTC
V: TRBV7-2; size: few; D: TRBD2; J: TRBJ2-3; CDR3: CASSPGAGRTDTQYF; DNA: TGTGCCAGCAGCCCAGGAGCGGGGAGGACAGATACGCAGTATTTT
V: TRBV5-1; size: NA; D: NA; J: TRBJ2-3; CDR3: CASGEIKADTQYF; DNA: TGCGCCAGCGGGGAGATCAAGGCAGATACGCAGTATTTT
V: TRBV28; size: few; D: NA; J: TRBJ1-1; CDR3: CASRYGGYAEAFF; DNA: TGTGCCAGCAGGTACGGGGGATACGCTGAAGCTTTCTTT
V: TRBV27; size: few; D: NA; J: TRBJ2-2; CDR3: CACSSANTGELFF; DNA: TGTGCCTGCTCGTCCGCGAACACCGGGGAGCTGTTTTTT
V: TRBV7-6; size: few; D: TRBD2; J: TRBJ2-1; CDR3: CASRQRLAGGGRAYNEQFF; DNA: TGTGCCAGCAGACAACGACTAGCGGGGGGCGGTAGGGCGTACAATGAGCAGTTCTTC
V: TRBV25-1; size: few; D: NA; J: TRBJ1-3; CDR3: CASTGPGNTIYF; DNA: TGTGCCAGCACAGGGCCTGGAAACACCATATATTTT
V: TRBV18; size: few; D: NA; J: TRBJ2-5; CDR3: CASSGGEQETQYF; DNA: TGTGCCAGCTCGGGCGGGGAACAAGAGACCCAGTACTTC
V: TRBV4-2; size: NA; D: NA; J: TRBJ2-1; CDR3: CASSQEGRLYNEQFF; DNA: TGTGCCAGCAGCCAAGAGGGCAGGCTCTACAATGAGCAGTTCTTC
V: TRBV2; size: NA; D: NA; J: TRBJ2-1; CDR3: CASSELLGTLKAQFF; DNA: TGTGCCAGCAGTGAACTACTCGGGACACTTAAAGCGCAGTTCTTC
V: TRBV6-2/TRBV6-3; size: NA; D: TRBD1; J: TRBJ1-2; CDR3: CASKTGGDYGYTF; DNA: TGTGCCAGCAAGACAGGGGGGGACTATGGCTACACCTTC
V: TRBV19; size: NA; D: NA; J: TRBJ2-5; CDR3: CASSSAISRETQYF; DNA: TGTGCCAGTAGTTCCGCGATCTCACGAGAGACCCAGTACTTC
V: TRBV28; size: NA; D: TRBD2; J: TRBJ2-7; CDR3: CASTRPLAGGYEQYF; DNA: TGTGCCAGCACACGACCCCTAGCGGGGGGGTACGAGCAGTACTTC
V: TRBV27; size: many; D: NA; J: TRBJ2-5; CDR3: CASSPITFSLRETQYF; DNA: TGTGCCAGCAGTCCGATCACTTTCTCGTTGAGAGAGACCCAGTACTTC
V: TRBV9; size: many; D: NA; J: TRBJ1-1; CDR3: CASSVVAGKSTEAFF; DNA: TGTGCCAGCAGCGTAGTGGCCGGAAAGAGCACTGAAGCTTTCTTT
V: TRBV7-2; size: NA; D: NA; J: TRBJ1-1; CDR3: CASSLARGAEAFF; DNA: TGTGCCAGCAGCTTAGCGAGGGGCGCTGAAGCTTTCTTT
V: TRBV18; size: NA; D: NA; J: TRBJ1-1; CDR3: CASKGGGMNTEAFF; DNA: TGTGCCAGCAAAGGAGGAGGGATGAACACTGAAGCTTTCTTT
V: TRBV10-3; size: few; D: NA; J: TRBJ1-2; CDR3: CAISESDSPYGYTF; DNA: TGTGCCATCAGTGAGTCGGACAGTCCTTATGGCTACACCTTC
V: TRBV7-9; size: NA; D: NA; J: TRBJ2-3; CDR3: CATRGLSTDTQYF; DNA: TGTGCCACTCGGGGCCTCTCCACAGATACGCAGTATTTT
V: TRBV5-4; size: few; D: TRBD2; J: TRBJ2-1; CDR3: CASSPGGNHNEQFF; DNA: TGTGCCAGCAGCCCGGGGGGTAACCACAATGAGCAGTTCTTC